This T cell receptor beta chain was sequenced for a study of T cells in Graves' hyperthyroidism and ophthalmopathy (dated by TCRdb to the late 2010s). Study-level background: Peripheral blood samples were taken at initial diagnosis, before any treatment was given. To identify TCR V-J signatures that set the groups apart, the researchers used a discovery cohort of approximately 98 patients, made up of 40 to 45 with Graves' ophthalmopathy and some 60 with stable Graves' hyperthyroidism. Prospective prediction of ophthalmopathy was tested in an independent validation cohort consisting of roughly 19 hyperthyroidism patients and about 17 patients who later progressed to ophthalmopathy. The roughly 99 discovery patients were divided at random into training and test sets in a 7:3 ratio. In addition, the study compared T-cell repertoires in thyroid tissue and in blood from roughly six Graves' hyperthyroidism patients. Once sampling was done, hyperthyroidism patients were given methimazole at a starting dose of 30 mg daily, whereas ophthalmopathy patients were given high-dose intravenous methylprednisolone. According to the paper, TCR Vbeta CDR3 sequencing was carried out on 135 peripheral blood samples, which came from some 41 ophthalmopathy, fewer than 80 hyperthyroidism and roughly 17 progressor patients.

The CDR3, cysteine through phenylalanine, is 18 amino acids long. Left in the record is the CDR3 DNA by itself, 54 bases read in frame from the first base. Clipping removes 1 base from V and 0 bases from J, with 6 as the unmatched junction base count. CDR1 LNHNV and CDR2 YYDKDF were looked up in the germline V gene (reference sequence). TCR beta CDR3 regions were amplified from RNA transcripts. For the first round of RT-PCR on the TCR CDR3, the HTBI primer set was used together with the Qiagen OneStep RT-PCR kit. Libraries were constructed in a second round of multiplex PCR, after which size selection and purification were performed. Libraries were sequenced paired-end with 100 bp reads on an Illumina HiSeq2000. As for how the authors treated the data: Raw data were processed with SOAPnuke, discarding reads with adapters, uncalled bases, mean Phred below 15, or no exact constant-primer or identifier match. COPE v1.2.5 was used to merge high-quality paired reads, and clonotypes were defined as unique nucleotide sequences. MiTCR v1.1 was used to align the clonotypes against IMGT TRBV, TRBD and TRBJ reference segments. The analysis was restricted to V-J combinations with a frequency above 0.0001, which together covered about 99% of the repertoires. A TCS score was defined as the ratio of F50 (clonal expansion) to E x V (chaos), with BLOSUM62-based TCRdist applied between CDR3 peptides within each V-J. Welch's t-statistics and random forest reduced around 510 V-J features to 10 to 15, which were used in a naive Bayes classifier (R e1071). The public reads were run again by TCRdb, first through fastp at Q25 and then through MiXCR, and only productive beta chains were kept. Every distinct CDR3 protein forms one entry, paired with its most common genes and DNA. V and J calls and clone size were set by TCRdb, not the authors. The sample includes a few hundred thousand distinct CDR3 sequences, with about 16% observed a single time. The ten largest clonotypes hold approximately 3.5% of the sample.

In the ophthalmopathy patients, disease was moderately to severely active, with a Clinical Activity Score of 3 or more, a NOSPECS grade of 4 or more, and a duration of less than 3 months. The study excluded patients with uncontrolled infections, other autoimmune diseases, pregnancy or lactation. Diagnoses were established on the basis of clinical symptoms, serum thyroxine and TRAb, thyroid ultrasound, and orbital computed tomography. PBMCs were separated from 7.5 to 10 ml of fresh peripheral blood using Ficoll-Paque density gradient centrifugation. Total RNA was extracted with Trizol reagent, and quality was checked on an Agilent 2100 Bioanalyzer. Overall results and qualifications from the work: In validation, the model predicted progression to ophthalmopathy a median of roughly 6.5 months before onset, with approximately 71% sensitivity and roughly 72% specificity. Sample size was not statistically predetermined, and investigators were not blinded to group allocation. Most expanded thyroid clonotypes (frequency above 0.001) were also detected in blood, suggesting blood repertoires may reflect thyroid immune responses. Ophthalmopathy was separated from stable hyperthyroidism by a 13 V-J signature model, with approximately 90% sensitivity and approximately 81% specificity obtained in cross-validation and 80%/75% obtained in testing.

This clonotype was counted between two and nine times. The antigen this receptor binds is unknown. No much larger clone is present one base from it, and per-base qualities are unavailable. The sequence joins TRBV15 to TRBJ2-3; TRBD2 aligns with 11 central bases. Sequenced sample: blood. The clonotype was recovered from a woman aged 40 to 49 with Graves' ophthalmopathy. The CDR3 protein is CATSRGTSGLSSTDTQYF. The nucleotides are TGTGCCACCAGCAGAGGGACTAGCGGGCTGAGTAGCACAGATACGCAGTATTTT. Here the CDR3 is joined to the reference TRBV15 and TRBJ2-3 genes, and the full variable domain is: DAMVIQNPRYQVTQFGKPVTLSCSQTLNHNVMYWYQQKSSQAPKLLFHYYDKDFNNEADTPDNFQSRRPNTSFCFLDIRSPGLGDTAMYLCATSRGTSGLSSTDTQYFGPGTRLTVL.